This T cell receptor (beta chain) emerged from a study of blood T cell repertoires in COVID-19. Seattle enrolled patients during active infection and tracked them longitudinally. Method: immunoSEQ multiplex PCR; TCRdb's copy keeps in-frame clones and lacks some. The table has 150,000 to 250,000 clones, about 85% seen once; the top ten hold 5.5% to 7%. The germline V and J ends were trimmed by 0 bases and 3 bases, with 11 bases remaining between them. This CDR3 has 15 amino acids. Germline V CDR1 and CDR2: LGHDT, YNNKEL (reference sequence). The sample consisted of peripheral blood. This clonotype was obtained from a woman aged 40 to 55 with COVID-19, enrolled during active disease. This chain links TRBV3-1 (or the pseudogene TRBV3-2) with TRBJ2-5; tentative D call: TRBD2 (5 bases). Here the CDR3 reads CASSQDPRREETQYF. CDR3 sequence (DNA): TGTGCCAGCAGCCAAGATCCAAGGCGGGAAGAGACCCAGTACTTC.